Listed here are 23 T cell receptor beta chains from one sample, sequenced in a study of T cell responses to AZD1222 COVID-19 vaccine. The table came from immunoSEQ multiplex PCR; TCRdb's copy has only in-frame clones and leaves some out. Among 90,000 to 100,000 clones listed, around 89% were seen once. The sequences come from peripheral blood, collected on day 0 of AZD1222 vaccination. The receptors come from an adult in good health.

J is TRBJ2-2 and V is TRBV9; 9 nucleotides align to TRBD2. The CDR3 is 18 amino acids. Germline V CDR1 and CDR2: SGDLS, YYNGEE. V dropped 4 bases and J dropped 0; count of bases not matched to a gene: 10. The CDR3 bases are TGTGCCAGCAGCCTTCTGACTCGCGGGGGGGCGAACACCGGGGAGCTGTTTTTT. As protein: CASSLLTRGGANTGELFF.

The chain uses TRBV5-1 and TRBJ1-6; D might be TRBD1 (6 bases). The CDR3 spans 17 residues. V was shortened by 0 bases and J by 5 bases, with 15 bases between the two germline ends. Per the germline V gene, CDR1 is SGHRS and CDR2 is YFSETQ. The CDR3 here is CASSLGQGSTNNSPLHF. The CDR3 coding sequence is TGCGCCAGCAGCTTGGGGCAGGGGTCAACTAATAATTCACCCCTCCACTTT.

The rearrangement joins TRBV10-3 to TRBJ2-1; TRBD1 or TRBD2 may be the D gene (5 bases each). This CDR3 contains 14 residues. Trimming shortened V by 4 bases and J by 6 bases, and 13 bases separated the two germline ends. Germline V gives CDR1 ENHRY, CDR2 SYGVKD. This chain's CDR3 is CAISAGIGVNEQFF. CDR3 coding DNA: TGTGCCATCAGTGCCGGGATAGGGGTCAATGAGCAGTTCTTC.

The J gene is TRBJ2-1, the V gene TRBV10-3; D could derive from TRBD1 or TRBD2 (6 bases each). CDR1 and CDR2 (germline): ENHRY, SYGVKD. V was cut by 0 bases and J by 4 bases, with 10 bases left in between. The length of the CDR3 is 15 residues. The DNA of the CDR3 is TGTGCCATCAGTGAGTCGGGAGGACAGTACAATGAGCAGTTCTTC. Protein: CAISESGGQYNEQFF.

This rearrangement joins TRBV28 to TRBJ2-4; 7 nucleotides match TRBD1. Trimming took 5 bases from V and 7 from J; bases not matched to a gene: 8. The CDR3 runs to 14 residues. Germline lookup yields CDR1 MDHEN and CDR2 SYDVKM. The CDR3 DNA is TGTGCCAGCAGTCCCCCAGACAGGGCCAACATTCAGTACTTC. Translated: CASSPPDRANIQYF.

The chain joins TRBV7-9 to TRBJ1-2; no firm D call. This CDR3 comprises 13 residues. Germline-derived CDR1 and CDR2 are SEHNR and FQNEAQ (reference sequence). V was clipped by 6 bases and J by 8 bases, with 16 bases between them. The CDR3 DNA sequence: TGTGCCAGCAGTTTCCCCGGGGAGGAGGGCTACACCTTC. Translated: CASSFPGEEGYTF.

V gene TRBV19 combines with J gene TRBJ2-1; 10 bases align to TRBD2. V dropped 6 bases and J dropped 9; count of bases not matched to a gene: 11. This CDR3 spans 15 amino acids. Germline CDR1 is LNHDA and CDR2 is SQIVND (reference sequence). CDR3 residues: CASRVRAGGRTEQFF. The CDR3 DNA sequence: TGTGCCAGTAGGGTGAGAGCGGGGGGGCGGACTGAGCAGTTCTTC. The full variable domain, its missing parts supplied by reference TRBV19 and TRBJ2-1, is DGGITQSPKYLFRKEGQNVTLSCEQNLNHDAMYWYRQDPGQGLRLIYYSQIVNDFQKGDIAEGYSVSREKKESFPLTVTSAQKNPTAFYLCASRVRAGGRTEQFFGPGTRLTVL.

The chain combines TRBV27 with TRBJ2-1; TRBD2 agrees at 12 bases. J gave up 6 bases and V 5 bases, and 5 bases lay outside the gene matches. This CDR3 spans 15 amino acids. Germline V gene sequence: CDR1 MNHEY, CDR2 SMNVEV (reference sequence). CDR3 DNA: TGTGCCAGCAGTCTAGCGGGAGGGCCTAGCAATGAGCAGTTCTTC. Translating gives CASSLAGGPSNEQFF.

CDR3 protein: CASSTQGATGTSLYEQYF. CDR3 DNA sequence: TGTGCCAGCAGCACGCAGGGGGCCACCGGGACCAGCCTTTACGAGCAGTACTTC. This chain joins TRBV5-5 and TRBJ2-7, with 8 bases matching TRBD1. From germline, CDR1 is SGHKS and CDR2 YYEKEE (reference sequence). This CDR3 spans 18 amino acids. The ends lost 4 bases at V and 4 bases at J; junction bases unmatched: 19.

V and J are TRBV2 and TRBJ1-2; D call uncertain. Germline CDR1 is SNHLY and CDR2 is FYNNEI. V lost 5 bases and J 2 bases, leaving 9 bases between the germline ends. CDR3 length: 13 amino acids. The CDR3 spells CASSRQANYGYTF. As DNA, the CDR3 is TGTGCCAGCAGTAGACAAGCAAACTATGGCTACACCTTC.

The chain couples TRBV9 to TRBJ1-2; D not resolved. With 0 bases removed from V and 3 bases from J, the gap between germline ends came to 6 bases. CDR3 length: 13 residues. Germline CDR1 and CDR2: SGDLS and YYNGEE. Here the CDR3 reads CASSVASYYGYTF. CDR3 coding DNA: TGTGCCAGCAGCGTAGCTAGTTACTATGGCTACACCTTC.

The V and J genes are TRBV5-1 and TRBJ1-1; a possible D gene is TRBD1 (6 bases). V lost 4 bases and J 8 bases, leaving 12 bases between the germline ends. From germline, CDR1 is SGHRS and CDR2 YFSETQ. The CDR3 has 12 residues. In DNA, the CDR3 is TGCGCCAGCAGCAGACAGGCCGAAGAAGCTTTCTTT. It encodes CASSRQAEEAFF.

The chain carries TRBV24-1 and TRBJ1-3; TRBD1 agrees at 10 bases. Germline loops: CDR1 KGHDR, CDR2 SFDVKD. The CDR3 sequence is 20 residues long. After removal of 0 bases from V and 4 bases from J, the junction contained 14 bases not matched to a gene. The CDR3 nucleotides read TGTGCCACCAGTGATTTGCACCGCCCGCTGACAGGGGGCGCGGGAAACACCATATATTTT. It is translated as CATSDLHRPLTGGAGNTIYF.

The V and J genes are TRBV19 and TRBJ2-7; 7 nucleotides agree with TRBD2. CDR3 length: 14 residues. After removal of 7 bases from V and 2 bases from J, the junction contained 8 bases not matched to a gene. Germline loops: CDR1 LNHDA, CDR2 SQIVND (reference sequence). The CDR3 sequence: CASTPRGGPYEQYF. The DNA for the CDR3 is TGTGCCAGTACCCCTCGCGGGGGACCCTACGAGCAGTACTTC.

The chain combines TRBV6-5 with TRBJ2-7; D may be TRBD1 (6 bases). Germline V gene sequence: CDR1 MNHEY, CDR2 SVGAGI. The CDR3 spans 14 residues. V was shortened by 4 bases and J by 2 bases, with 12 bases between the two germline ends. CDR3 in amino acids: CASSLIQGPYEQYF. CDR3 bases: TGTGCCAGCAGTTTGATACAGGGCCCCTACGAGCAGTACTTC.

CDR3 in DNA: TGCGCCAGCAGCCCTGACAGGGCTTGGGAGCAGTACTTC. Translation gives CASSPDRAWEQYF. This chain connects TRBV5-1 to TRBJ2-7, with 7 bases lining up with TRBD1. The V gene's germline CDR1 is SGHRS and CDR2 YFSETQ. The CDR3 runs 13 residues. V was pared by 4 bases and J by 7 bases, with 8 bases of the junction left unmatched. Drawing the rest from reference TRBV5-1 and TRBJ2-7, the complete variable domain is KAGVTQTPRYLIKTRGQQVTLSCSPISGHRSVSWYQQTPGQGLQFLFEYFSETQRNKGNFPGRFSGRQFSNSRSEMNVSTLELGDSALYLCASSPDRAWEQYFGPGTRLTVT.

V usage is TRBV5-8 and J usage is TRBJ2-1; D remains ambiguous. Germline CDR1 reads SGHTS; CDR2 reads YDEGEE. Trimming shortened V by 0 bases and J by 6 bases, and 16 bases separated the two germline ends. CDR3 length: 16 residues. The CDR3 DNA sequence: TGTGCCAGCAGCTTGGCCCGGCAGGTCGCCATCAATGAGCAGTTCTTC. Its translation: CASSLARQVAINEQFF.

V gene TRBV7-3 combines with J gene TRBJ1-1; D possibly corresponds to TRBD1 (5 bases). V was cut by 1 base and J by 3 bases, with 6 bases left in between. Per germline, CDR1 SGHTA and CDR2 FQGTGA. This CDR3 has 13 amino acids. The CDR3 sequence is CASSLKTDTEAFF. The CDR3, as DNA: TGTGCCAGCAGCTTAAAGACAGACACTGAAGCTTTCTTT.

The gene calls are TRBV28 and TRBJ2-1; the D call may be TRBD1 or TRBD2 (5 bases each). The CDR3 spans 14 residues. In germline, CDR1 is MDHEN, CDR2 SYDVKM. V was trimmed by 7 bases and J by 9 bases, leaving 19 bases between them. This CDR3 reads CASTDGTTSGEQFF. CDR3 DNA: TGTGCCAGCACCGATGGGACCACTTCGGGTGAGCAGTTCTTC.

V is TRBV12-3 or TRBV12-4 and J is TRBJ1-2; D not resolved. V dropped 5 bases and J dropped 1 base, with 2 bases sitting between them. CDR3 length: 11 amino acids. CDR3 DNA sequence: TGTGCCAGCAGTGGTAACTATGGCTACACCTTC. Translated, it gives CASSGNYGYTF.

A single count supports this clone. CDR3 nucleotide sequence: TGTGCCAGCAGCTTCGCGGGGACCACCGGGGAGCTGTTTTTT. Protein product: CASSFAGTTGELFF. The chain employs TRBV7-3 and TRBJ2-2; D may be TRBD2 (6 bases). The CDR3 contains 14 residues. Germline CDR1 and CDR2: SGHTA and FQGTGA. V lost 3 bases and J 4 bases, leaving 9 bases between the germline ends.

The rearrangement joins TRBV12-3 or TRBV12-4 to TRBJ1-1, with D uncertain. The V and J ends lost 10 bases and 1 base respectively, with 13 bases between them. The CDR3 contains 13 residues. The CDR3: CATRTRENTEAFF. The CDR3 coding sequence is TGTGCCACCAGGACTCGGGAGAACACTGAAGCTTTCTTT.

About this clone itself: Sequence at one end of the junction differs from germline and may be a read error. The V and J genes are TRBV7-9 and TRBJ2-7; D is unclear. Germline-derived CDR1 and CDR2 are SEHNR and FQNEAQ (reference sequence). The CDR3 extends over 11 amino acids. CDR3 DNA: TGTGCCAGCAGCTCCGAAATAGCCACGGACTTC. Translated: CASSSEIATDF.